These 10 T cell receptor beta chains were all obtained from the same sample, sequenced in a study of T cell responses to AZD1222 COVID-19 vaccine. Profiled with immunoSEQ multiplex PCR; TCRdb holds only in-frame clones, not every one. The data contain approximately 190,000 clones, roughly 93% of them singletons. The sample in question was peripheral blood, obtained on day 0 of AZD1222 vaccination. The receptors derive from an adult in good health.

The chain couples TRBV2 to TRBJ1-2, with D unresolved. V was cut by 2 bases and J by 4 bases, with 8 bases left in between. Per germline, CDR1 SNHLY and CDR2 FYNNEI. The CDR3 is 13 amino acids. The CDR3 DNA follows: TGTGCCAGCAGTGAATCCGGGATCTATGGCTACACCTTC. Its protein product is CASSESGIYGYTF.

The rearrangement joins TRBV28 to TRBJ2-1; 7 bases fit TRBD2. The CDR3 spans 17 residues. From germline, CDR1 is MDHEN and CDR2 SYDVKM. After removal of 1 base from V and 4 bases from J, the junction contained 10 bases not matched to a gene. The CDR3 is CASSLFTGGFLYNEQFF. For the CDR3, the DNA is TGTGCCAGCAGTTTATTCACGGGAGGTTTCTTATACAATGAGCAGTTCTTC.

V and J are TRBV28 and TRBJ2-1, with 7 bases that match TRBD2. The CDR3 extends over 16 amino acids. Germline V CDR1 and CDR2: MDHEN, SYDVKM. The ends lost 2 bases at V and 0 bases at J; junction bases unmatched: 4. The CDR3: CASSLIGGSSYNEQFF. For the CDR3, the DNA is TGTGCCAGCAGTTTAATTGGCGGGAGCTCCTACAATGAGCAGTTCTTC. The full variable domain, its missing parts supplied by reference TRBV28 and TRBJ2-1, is DVKVTQSSRYLVKRTGEKVFLECVQDMDHENMFWYRQDPGLGLRLIYFSYDVKMKEKGDIPEGYSVSREKKERFSLILESASTNQTSMYLCASSLIGGSSYNEQFFGPGTRLTVL.

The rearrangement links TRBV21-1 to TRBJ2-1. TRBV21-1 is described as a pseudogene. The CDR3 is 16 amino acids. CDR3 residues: CASSKAGSEAAIKQFF. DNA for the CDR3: TGTGCCAGCAGCAAAGCGGGGTCTGAGGCGGCAATTAAGCAGTTCTTC.

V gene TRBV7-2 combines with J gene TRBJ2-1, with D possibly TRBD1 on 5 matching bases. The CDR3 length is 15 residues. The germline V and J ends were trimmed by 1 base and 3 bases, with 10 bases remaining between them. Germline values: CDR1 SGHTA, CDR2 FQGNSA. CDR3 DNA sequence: TGTGCCAGCAGCTTAGGTTGGGGCTTCTACAATGAGCAGTTCTTC. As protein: CASSLGWGFYNEQFF.

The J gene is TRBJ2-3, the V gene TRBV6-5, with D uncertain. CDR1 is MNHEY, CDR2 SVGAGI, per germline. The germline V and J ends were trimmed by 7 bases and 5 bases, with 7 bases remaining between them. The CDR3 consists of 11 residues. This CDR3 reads CASTLLDTQYF. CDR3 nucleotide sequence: TGTGCCAGCACCTTATTAGATACGCAGTATTTT.

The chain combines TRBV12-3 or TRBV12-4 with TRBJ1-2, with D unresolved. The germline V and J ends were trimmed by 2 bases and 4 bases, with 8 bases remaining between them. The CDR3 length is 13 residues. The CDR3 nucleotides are TGTGCCAGCAGTTTAACGTCGGGCTATGGCTACACCTTC. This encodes CASSLTSGYGYTF.

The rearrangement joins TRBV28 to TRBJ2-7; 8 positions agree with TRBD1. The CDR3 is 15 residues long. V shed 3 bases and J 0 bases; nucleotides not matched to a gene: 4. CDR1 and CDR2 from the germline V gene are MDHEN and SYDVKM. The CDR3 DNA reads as TGTGCCAGCAGTTTCCTAGACAGGGGCTCCTACGAGCAGTACTTC. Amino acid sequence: CASSFLDRGSYEQYF.

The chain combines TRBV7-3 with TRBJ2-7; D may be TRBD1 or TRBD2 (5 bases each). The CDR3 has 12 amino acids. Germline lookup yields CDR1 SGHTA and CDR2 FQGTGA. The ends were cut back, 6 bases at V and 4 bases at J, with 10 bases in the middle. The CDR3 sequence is CASRSGPYEQYF. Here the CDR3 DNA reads TGTGCCAGCAGGTCGGGACCATACGAGCAGTACTTC.

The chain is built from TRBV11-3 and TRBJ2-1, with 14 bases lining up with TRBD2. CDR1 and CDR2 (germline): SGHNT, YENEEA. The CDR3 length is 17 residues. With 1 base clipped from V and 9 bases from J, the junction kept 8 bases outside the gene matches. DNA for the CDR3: TGTGCCAGCAGCTTAGTGGGACTAGCGGGGGATTCTAGTGAGCAGTTCTTC. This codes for CASSLVGLAGDSSEQFF.